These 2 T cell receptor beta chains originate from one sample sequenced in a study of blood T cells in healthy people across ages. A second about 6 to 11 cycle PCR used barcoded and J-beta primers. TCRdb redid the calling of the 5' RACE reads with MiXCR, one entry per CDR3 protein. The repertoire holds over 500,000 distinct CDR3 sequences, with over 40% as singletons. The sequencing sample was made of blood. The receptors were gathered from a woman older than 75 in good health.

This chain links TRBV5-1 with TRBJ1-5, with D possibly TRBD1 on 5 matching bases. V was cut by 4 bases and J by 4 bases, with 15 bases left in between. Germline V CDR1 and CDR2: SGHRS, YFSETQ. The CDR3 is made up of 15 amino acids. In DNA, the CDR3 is TGCGCCAGCAGCCCAACCGCAGGGAGGAATCAGCCCCAGCATTTT. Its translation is CASSPTAGRNQPQHF.

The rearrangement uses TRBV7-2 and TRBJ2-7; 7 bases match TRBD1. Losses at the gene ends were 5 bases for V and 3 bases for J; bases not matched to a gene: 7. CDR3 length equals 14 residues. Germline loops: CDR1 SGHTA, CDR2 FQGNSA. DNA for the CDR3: TGTGCCAGCAGCCACTGGGACAGACTCTACGAGCAGTACTTC. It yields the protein CASSHWDRLYEQYF.